This TCR beta chain appears in the sequencing data of a study of cytomegalovirus exposure and HLA in healthy donors. Whole-study context: In an early release, HLA-typed donors contributed about 80 million unique TCR sequences. Genetic ancestry analysis placed approximately 80% of the 400 or so donors that were genotyped in the Caucasian-associated cluster.

V was clipped by 6 bases and J by 5 bases, with 8 bases between them. The CDR3 totals 12 residues. Germline lookup yields CDR1 MNHNY and CDR2 SVGAGI (reference sequence). Comment on this clone: As yet, its antigen is unknown.

Regarding the study as a whole: Among donors in an Asian-associated ancestry cluster, a later analysis reportedly found fewer N-insertions than the roughly 610-donor mean. According to the study, 150 to 200 TCR beta chains were cytomegalovirus-associated.

13 Jbeta primers and 60 Vbeta primers were used for the PCR. Here immunoSEQ multiplex PCR was the method, and the copy in TCRdb shows in-frame clones only, minus some. The sample carries about 130,000 clones, over 70% recorded once. What was sequenced was PBMCs. The chain links TRBV6-6 to TRBJ2-1; D is uncertain. The receptor was isolated from a man aged 35-49 years in good health and CMV-seropositive. The CDR3 coding sequence is TGTGCCAGCAGAGGAGTTAACAATGAGCAGTTCTTC. Residues: CASRGVNNEQFF.